A single sample is the source of the 25 T cell receptor beta chains below, sequenced in a study of T cell responses to AZD1222 COVID-19 vaccine. Profiling relied on immunoSEQ multiplex PCR, and the TCRdb table lists in-frame clones only, not all of them. The sample yields 90,000 or so clones, over 80% seen once. Sequences were derived from peripheral blood, sampled on day 0 of AZD1222 vaccination. These receptors were obtained from an adult in good health.

As concerns this clone: The junction and the germline gene differ at one end; a read error may be behind it. The genes are TRBV11-2 and TRBJ2-1, with 7 bases identical to TRBD2. Germline loops: CDR1 SGHAT, CDR2 FQNNGV. The CDR3 runs to 14 residues. The CDR3 protein is CASSLSGGVNGQFF. For the CDR3, the DNA is TGTGCCAGCAGCTTATCGGGAGGAGTCAATGGGCAGTTCTTC.

The chain links TRBV11-3 to TRBJ2-1; TRBD2 agrees at 11 bases. The CDR3 has 20 amino acids. J lost 0 bases, V lost 5 bases, and 15 bases had no gene match. The V gene's germline CDR1 is SGHNT and CDR2 YENEEA. This chain's CDR3 is CASSISDPLAGGSSYNEQFF. The DNA for the CDR3 is TGTGCCAGCAGCATTTCGGACCCCCTAGCGGGAGGTAGCTCCTACAATGAGCAGTTCTTC. The variable domain in full, with the rest retrieved from reference TRBV11-3 and TRBJ2-1, is EAGVVQSPRYKIIEKKQPVAFWCNPISGHNTLYWYLQNLGQGPELLIRYENEEAVDDSQLPKDRFSAERLKGVDSTLKIQPAELGDSAVYLCASSISDPLAGGSSYNEQFFGPGTRLTVL.

This chain joins TRBV3-1 (or the pseudogene TRBV3-2) and TRBJ1-6; TRBD1 aligns across 8 bases. Germline V gives CDR1 LGHDT, CDR2 YNNKEL (reference sequence). The length of the CDR3 is 16 residues. The junction had 2 bases not matched to a gene; V was cut back by 4 bases and J by 0 bases. The CDR3 region has the DNA TGTGCCAGCAGCCGACAGGGGAACTCCTATAATTCACCCCTCCACTTT. Translated, it gives CASSRQGNSYNSPLHF.

The V and J genes are TRBV5-4 and TRBJ2-2; possibly TRBD2 for D (6 bases). The CDR3 runs 15 residues. The germline gives CDR1 SGHNT, CDR2 YYREEE (reference sequence). The V gene lost 1 base and the J gene lost 3 bases, with 10 bases spanning the gap. CDR3 residues: CASSLTGGDTGELFF. For the CDR3, the DNA is TGTGCCAGCAGCTTGACCGGGGGAGACACCGGGGAGCTGTTTTTT.

The V and J genes are TRBV7-9 and TRBJ2-7, with 9 bases aligning to TRBD1. V gave up 4 bases and J gave up 1 base; unmatched junction bases: 5. Germline V CDR1 and CDR2: SEHNR, FQNEAQ (reference sequence). The CDR3 has 15 residues. This CDR3 reads CASSSIGTGSYEQYF. The CDR3 nucleotides read TGTGCCAGCAGCTCAATTGGGACAGGGTCCTACGAGCAGTACTTC.

In this sample, this clone turned up a few times. This chain links TRBV7-9 with TRBJ1-1, with D hard to call. The V end was cut by 1 base, the J end by 5 bases, with 5 bases between. The CDR3 loop spans 12 amino acids. CDR1 is SEHNR, CDR2 FQNEAQ, per germline (reference sequence). The CDR3 DNA is TGTGCCAGCAGCTTAGAACTGACTGAAGCTTTCTTT. It encodes CASSLELTEAFF.

The CDR3 loop reads CASRPTTGAKNIQYF. CDR3 nucleotides: TGTGCCAGCAGGCCCACCACAGGAGCCAAAAACATTCAGTACTTC. V gene TRBV5-6 combines with J gene TRBJ2-4; possible D gene TRBD1, 5 bases. Trimming removed 5 bases at V and 0 bases at J, with 12 bases between. The germline CDR1 and CDR2 sequences are SGHDT and YYEEEE. This CDR3 region has 15 residues.

The chain has TRBV29-1 and TRBJ1-2, with 8 bases lining up with TRBD1. Unmatched junction bases numbered 3, after V lost 6 bases and J lost 3 bases. Germline assignment: CDR1 SQVTM and CDR2 ANQGSEA. The CDR3 contains 12 residues. CDR3 DNA sequence: TGCAGCGTCACGGGACAGGACTATGGCTACACCTTC. Translating gives CSVTGQDYGYTF.

This chain uses TRBV24-1 with TRBJ2-1, with 10 bases aligning to TRBD1. The CDR3 extends over 15 amino acids. Germline V gives CDR1 KGHDR, CDR2 SFDVKD. V lost 3 bases and J lost 6; bases outside the gene matches: 4. The CDR3 DNA sequence: TGTGCCACCAGTGATGCCGGGACAGGGGCCAATGAGCAGTTCTTC. It yields the protein CATSDAGTGANEQFF.

The sample holds one count of this clone. V gene TRBV6-1 combines with J gene TRBJ1-6; D remains ambiguous. Looked up from germline, CDR1 is MNHNS and CDR2 is SASEGT. The CDR3 runs to 13 residues. Deletions cut 2 bases from V and 7 bases from J, with 6 bases between. Here the CDR3 DNA reads TGTGCCAGCAGTGAAAGAGACAATTCACCCCTCCACTTT. It codes for CASSERDNSPLHF.

This rearrangement joins TRBV4-1 to TRBJ2-2, with D maybe TRBD1 (6 bases). Trimming removed 4 bases at V and 0 bases at J, with 15 bases between. Germline V gives CDR1 MGHRA, CDR2 YSYEKL. The CDR3 sequence is 17 residues long. The CDR3 nucleotides are TGCGCCAGCAGCCTGCGTGCCGGGACACCGAACACCGGGGAGCTGTTTTTT. Protein: CASSLRAGTPNTGELFF.

This chain connects TRBV28 to TRBJ1-2; no definite D call. CDR1 and CDR2 from the germline V gene are MDHEN and SYDVKM. The ends were cut back, 5 bases at V and 4 bases at J, with 11 bases in the middle. The CDR3 runs to 13 residues. The CDR3 spells CASSRLVSYGYTF. CDR3 coding DNA: TGTGCCAGCAGTCGGCTAGTGTCCTATGGCTACACCTTC.

The genes are TRBV18 and TRBJ1-5; perhaps TRBD1 as D (6 bases). Germline V gene lookup returns CDR1 KGHSH and CDR2 LQKENI. The CDR3 runs 12 residues. Between the trimmed V and J ends, which lost 3 bases and 16 bases, there was a span of 16 bases. The CDR3 region is CASSPAGQGHHF. CDR3 bases: TGTGCCAGCTCACCCGCGGGACAAGGGCACCATTTT. Together with reference TRBV18 and TRBJ1-5, the CDR3 gives the full variable domain: NAGVMQNPRHLVRRRGQEARLRCSPMKGHSHVYWYRQLPEEGLKFMVYLQKENIIDESGMPKERFSAEFPKEGPSILRIQQVVRGDSAAYFCASSPAGQGHHFGDGTRLSIL.

The chain recombines TRBV10-3 with TRBJ2-3; D is tentatively TRBD1 or TRBD2 (5 bases each). V was shortened by 8 bases and J by 0 bases, with 18 bases between the two germline ends. CDR1 and CDR2 (germline): ENHRY, SYGVKD. The CDR3 extends over 16 amino acids. The CDR3 bases are TGTGCCATCGCCTTGACCGGGACGTCTAGCACAGATACGCAGTATTTT. It yields the protein CAIALTGTSSTDTQYF.

The chain has TRBV7-8 and TRBJ2-1; 11 bases match TRBD2. There are 16 residues in the CDR3. Germline values: CDR1 SGHVS, CDR2 FQNEAQ. V shed 6 bases and J 2 bases; nucleotides not matched to a gene: 6. DNA of the CDR3: TGTGCCAGCAGATCCACTAGCGGGGGAGCCTACAATGAGCAGTTCTTC. Its translation: CASRSTSGGAYNEQFF. Using reference TRBV7-8 and TRBJ2-1 for the parts outside the CDR3, the full variable domain is GAGVSQSPRYKVAKRGQDVALRCDPISGHVSLFWYQQALGQGPEFLTYFQNEAQLDKSGLPSDRFFAERPEGSVSTLKIQRTQQEDSAVYLCASRSTSGGAYNEQFFGPGTRLTVL.

V gene TRBV7-6 combines with J gene TRBJ2-3; 9 bases align to TRBD2. V gave up 3 bases and J gave up 3 bases; unmatched junction bases: 7. CDR1 is SGHVS, CDR2 FNYEAQ, per germline. The CDR3 is 16 residues long. Here the CDR3 DNA reads TGTGCCAGCAGCTTGAGAGCGGGAGGATTTACAGATACGCAGTATTTT. Encoded protein: CASSLRAGGFTDTQYF.

This chain connects TRBV19 to TRBJ2-2; no reliable D call. The length of the CDR3 is 14 residues. The germline V gene has CDR1 LNHDA and CDR2 SQIVND (reference sequence). Trimming took 9 bases from V and 0 from J, leaving 11 bases between them. The CDR3 region has the DNA TGTGCCAGCCAGACCTACGCGAACACCGGGGAGCTGTTTTTT. Translation: CASQTYANTGELFF.

The V gene is TRBV7-9, the J gene TRBJ1-1; 7 nucleotides agree with TRBD1. In germline, CDR1 is SEHNR, CDR2 FQNEAQ (reference sequence). CDR3 length equals 17 residues. V shed 4 bases, J shed 1 base, and the junction held 12 bases outside the gene matches. The CDR3 DNA follows: TGTGCCAGCAGCTCTCAGGACAGGCGATCCGAGAACACTGAAGCTTTCTTT. It encodes CASSSQDRRSENTEAFF.

This clone was detected only once. This sequence joins TRBV11-3 and TRBJ2-2; weak D call: TRBD1 (5 bases). The germline gives CDR1 SGHNT, CDR2 YENEEA. Trimming took off 7 bases at V and 4 bases at J, with 13 bases between the two ends. CDR3 length equals 14 residues. The CDR3 coding sequence is TGTGCCAGCAAGGACATCTCGGGCACCGGGGAGCTGTTTTTT. As protein: CASKDISGTGELFF.

The CDR3 protein is CASSPSGGYNEQFF. The CDR3 nucleotides are TGTGCCAGCAGCCCCTCGGGCGGATACAATGAGCAGTTCTTC. The chain links TRBV7-9 to TRBJ2-1; D unclear. The germline V gene encodes CDR1 SEHNR and CDR2 FQNEAQ (reference sequence). The CDR3 consists of 14 residues. V lost 5 bases and J lost 4, with 12 bases in between.

The J gene is TRBJ1-6, the V gene TRBV3-1 (or the pseudogene TRBV3-2); 8 bases are shared with TRBD1. V trimming: 4 bases; J trimming: 10 bases; junction bases outside the gene matches: 3. The CDR3 spans 13 residues. The germline V gene encodes CDR1 LGHDT and CDR2 YNNKEL (reference sequence). The DNA of the CDR3 is TGTGCCAGCAGCCCACAGGGGGGATCACCCCTCCACTTT. Encoded protein: CASSPQGGSPLHF.

This clone was recorded a few times. The rearrangement uses TRBV15 and TRBJ1-5; D unclear. Germline V gives CDR1 LNHNV, CDR2 YYDKDF (reference sequence). V was shortened by 0 bases and J by 3 bases, with 9 bases between the two germline ends. This CDR3 spans 15 amino acids. CDR3 amino acids: CATSRDPGPNQPQHF. CDR3 DNA sequence: TGTGCCACCAGCAGAGATCCGGGTCCCAATCAGCCCCAGCATTTT. Full variable domain (rest looked up from reference TRBV15 and TRBJ1-5): DAMVIQNPRYQVTQFGKPVTLSCSQTLNHNVMYWYQQKSSQAPKLLFHYYDKDFNNEADTPDNFQSRRPNTSFCFLDIRSPGLGDTAMYLCATSRDPGPNQPQHFGDGTRLSIL.

V is TRBV18 and J is TRBJ1-2, with D tentatively TRBD1 (5 bases). The length of the CDR3 is 16 residues. In germline, CDR1 is KGHSH, CDR2 LQKENI. Trimming removed 1 base from V and 4 bases from J, with 16 bases in between. The CDR3 DNA reads as TGTGCCAGCTCACCACTGCAGGGCCTCCCTTCCTATGGCTACACCTTC. Translation: CASSPLQGLPSYGYTF.

The chain employs TRBV4-1 and TRBJ2-1, with unresolved D. The V end lost 0 bases, the J end lost 7 bases, and 13 bases lay between the germline ends. The germline V gene encodes CDR1 MGHRA and CDR2 YSYEKL. The CDR3 sequence is 15 residues long. The CDR3 loop reads CASSQEVRAGNEQFF. The DNA for the CDR3 is TGCGCCAGCAGCCAAGAAGTAAGGGCTGGAAATGAGCAGTTCTTC.

The V gene is TRBV7-3, the J gene TRBJ2-3, with TRBD1 identical over 8 bases. This CDR3 comprises 16 residues. The V and J ends lost 5 bases and 5 bases, in that order; junction bases with no gene match: 12. Germline values: CDR1 SGHTA, CDR2 FQGTGA. The CDR3 is CASSLTPGGVGDTQYF. CDR3 nucleotides: TGTGCCAGCAGCCTCACTCCAGGGGGCGTAGGAGATACGCAGTATTTT.